In its sample, the clone carrying this T cell receptor beta chain was seen a few times. The record originates from a study of T-cell reconstitution after alpha-beta-depleted transplantation in children. Germline CDR1 LGHDT, CDR2 YNNKEL (reference sequence). The V and J ends lost 4 bases and 8 bases, in that order; junction bases with no gene match: 14. CDR3 length: 16 amino acids. Using unique molecular identifiers, the investigators prepared the TCRbeta library. TCRdb recomputed calls from the PCR reads with MiXCR, one row per CDR3 protein. This sample has hundreds of thousands of distinct CDR3 sequences, with about 18% found just once.

This sequence joins TRBV3-1 and TRBJ2-1, with 7 bases identical to TRBD2. This receptor was obtained from a human donor who donated a stem cell graft to a child with acute lymphoblastic leukemia. The sequencing here drew on PBMCs from the stem cell graft donor, taken from the stem cell graft. CDR3 loop: CASSPSRRREMDEQFF. The CDR3 region has the DNA TGTGCCAGCAGCCCCTCGCGTAGGCGGGAGATGGATGAGCAGTTCTTC.